This T cell receptor beta chain was identified in a study of cytomegalovirus exposure and HLA in healthy donors. Primers: 60 Vbeta forward and 13 Jbeta reverse. The data were produced by immunoSEQ multiplex PCR, yet TCRdb's version contains in-frame clones alone and is incomplete. The data contain approximately 180,000 clones, about three quarters of them seen just once; the ten biggest clones take up 3% to 4.5%. J was trimmed by 5 bases and V by 1 base; bases with no gene match: 12. The germline V gene has CDR1 ENHRY and CDR2 SYGVKD. This CDR3 spans 17 amino acids. Specimen: PBMCs. This chain links TRBV10-3 with TRBJ2-7; the match to TRBD2 covers 9 bases. The receptor's source is a woman aged 55 to 70 in good health and CMV-seropositive. In DNA form, the CDR3 reads TGTGCCATCAGTGAGTTCTCTTTGCGGGGGGGTTTGGACGAGCAGTACTTC. Protein product: CAISEFSLRGGLDEQYF.